Shown below are 29 T cell receptor beta chains from a single sample sequenced in a study of control samples from healthy donors and cancer patients. The assay was immunoSEQ multiplex PCR, and TCRdb's table has in-frame clones only and misses some. The sample has about 120,000 clones; approximately 92% are singletons. Sequenced material: PBMCs. Every receptor here comes from a woman aged 45-65 years with colorectal cancer.

The chain uses TRBV7-2 and TRBJ2-2, with TRBD1 matching over 11 bases. The CDR3 runs 15 residues. Germline V gene lookup returns CDR1 SGHTA and CDR2 FQGNSA. The V gene end was trimmed by 5 bases and the J gene end by 4 bases; junction bases not matched to a gene: 3. CDR3 DNA: TGTGCCAGCAGCCCCGGGACAGGGGGCACCGGGGAGCTGTTTTTT. Its protein is CASSPGTGGTGELFF.

The chain carries TRBV2 and TRBJ1-1; TRBD1 matches at 9 bases. The CDR3 length is 13 residues. The V gene's germline CDR1 is SNHLY and CDR2 FYNNEI. V lost 3 bases and J lost 4; bases outside the gene matches: 0. The DNA for the CDR3 is TGTGCCAGCAGTGAGGACAGGGGCACTGAAGCTTTCTTT. The encoded protein is CASSEDRGTEAFF.

This chain joins TRBV19 and TRBJ1-5; 9 nucleotides line up with TRBD1. The CDR3 is 15 residues long. The J segment lost 6 bases and the V segment lost 5 bases, leaving 8 bases of the junction unmatched. Germline CDR1 and CDR2: LNHDA and SQIVND (reference sequence). CDR3 residues: CASSAGQGPTQPQHF. The CDR3 region has the DNA TGTGCCAGTAGTGCGGGACAGGGACCGACTCAGCCCCAGCATTTT.

This clone appeared once. This rearrangement joins TRBV30 to TRBJ2-1; TRBD1 agrees at 9 bases. With 5 bases clipped from V and 7 bases from J, the junction kept 6 bases outside the gene matches. The germline CDR1 and CDR2 sequences are GTSNPN and SVGIG (reference sequence). This CDR3 is 13 amino acids long. CDR3 DNA: TGTGCCTGGTCCCCGGGACAGGGAAATGAGCAGTTCTTC. This encodes CAWSPGQGNEQFF.

The gene calls are TRBV30 and TRBJ2-7; D could derive from TRBD1 or TRBD2 (5 bases each). The germline gives CDR1 GTSNPN, CDR2 SVGIG (reference sequence). This CDR3 comprises 18 residues. The V gene lost 2 bases and the J gene lost 3 bases, with 26 bases spanning the gap. CDR3 nucleotides: TGTGCCTGGAGTCCCTCCATGAGGGGTTGGGGTTTTGGCTACGAGCAGTACTTC. As protein: CAWSPSMRGWGFGYEQYF.

This sequence joins TRBV28 and TRBJ1-3; perhaps TRBD1 as D (6 bases). V lost 6 bases and J lost 1, with 16 bases in between. This CDR3 region has 16 residues. In germline, CDR1 is MDHEN, CDR2 SYDVKM. DNA of the CDR3: TGTGCCAGCAGATGGGACACACGAGATTCTGGAAACACCATATATTTT. Translation gives CASRWDTRDSGNTIYF.

This chain uses TRBV19 with TRBJ2-3; the D gene is possibly TRBD1 (6 bases). Trimming removed 10 bases from V and 12 bases from J, with 17 bases in between. The CDR3 has 11 amino acids. Per the germline V gene, CDR1 is LNHDA and CDR2 is SQIVND (reference sequence). CDR3 nucleotides: TGTGCCACCCGAAAACAGGGCTTCCAGTATTTT. Translation: CATRKQGFQYF.

The gene calls are TRBV30 and TRBJ2-1; D remains unclear. Trimming removed 2 bases from V and 7 bases from J, with 12 bases in between. CDR3 length equals 13 residues. Germline V lookup: CDR1 GTSNPN, CDR2 SVGIG (reference sequence). The CDR3 spells CAWSWSASNEQFF. The DNA of the CDR3 is TGTGCCTGGAGTTGGTCTGCTTCAAATGAGCAGTTCTTC.

The gene calls are TRBV3-1 (or the pseudogene TRBV3-2) and TRBJ2-7; D ambiguous. V was clipped by 1 base and J by 4 bases, with 5 bases between them. Germline V gene sequence: CDR1 LGHDT, CDR2 YNNKEL (reference sequence). The CDR3 is made up of 12 amino acids. The CDR3 DNA follows: TGTGCCAGCAGCCAAGGGCCTTACGAGCAGTACTTC. This sequence encodes CASSQGPYEQYF.

This chain joins TRBV5-4 and TRBJ1-6; the D is unclear. This CDR3 spans 14 amino acids. CDR1 and CDR2 from the germline V gene are SGHNT and YYREEE (reference sequence). V lost 1 base to trimming and J lost 7 bases, with 9 bases between them. For the CDR3, the DNA is TGTGCCAGCAGCTTGCCGATTGGAAATTCACCCCTCCACTTT. The encoded protein is CASSLPIGNSPLHF.

The rearrangement uses TRBV30 and TRBJ2-5; D is unresolved. Trimming removed 2 bases from V and 2 bases from J, with 12 bases in between. The CDR3 loop spans 14 amino acids. The germline V gene encodes CDR1 GTSNPN and CDR2 SVGIG (reference sequence). The CDR3 protein is CAWSMTVGQETQYF. The CDR3 bases are TGTGCCTGGAGTATGACTGTGGGGCAAGAGACCCAGTACTTC. Together with reference TRBV30 and TRBJ2-5, the CDR3 gives the full variable domain: SQTIHQWPATLVQPVGSPLSLECTVEGTSNPNLYWYRQAAGRGLQLLFYSVGIGQISSEVPQNLSASRPQDRQFILSSKKLLLSDSGFYLCAWSMTVGQETQYFGPGTRLLVL.

This clone was seen a single time. The genes are TRBV10-3 and TRBJ1-3; the D gene is possibly TRBD1 (6 bases). The CDR3 length is 15 residues. Germline lookup yields CDR1 ENHRY and CDR2 SYGVKD. The V gene lost 10 bases and the J gene lost 0 bases, with 16 bases spanning the gap. The CDR3 DNA follows: TGTGCCACGTGGACCGGGGGGCCCTCTGGAAACACCATATATTTT. Translation gives CATWTGGPSGNTIYF.

The chain couples TRBV18 to TRBJ2-5; 7 bases match TRBD1. The CDR3 contains 14 residues. Per the germline V gene, CDR1 is KGHSH and CDR2 is LQKENI. Losses at the gene ends were 3 bases for V and 5 bases for J; bases not matched to a gene: 6. In DNA form, the CDR3 reads TGTGCCAGCTCACCGACAGGGTATGGGGAGACCCAGTACTTC. This gives the protein CASSPTGYGETQYF.

The gene calls are TRBV5-5 and TRBJ2-7; D might be TRBD2 (5 bases). V was cut by 2 bases and J by 4 bases, with 7 bases left in between. The length of the CDR3 is 12 residues. Germline V CDR1 and CDR2: SGHKS, YYEKEE (reference sequence). The CDR3 nucleotides read TGTGCCAGCAGCTTCGGCGGGTACGAGCAGTACTTC. Residues: CASSFGGYEQYF.

The genes are TRBV18 and TRBJ2-3, with 9 nucleotides matching TRBD2. From germline, CDR1 is KGHSH and CDR2 LQKENI. This CDR3 has 15 amino acids. V lost 4 bases and J lost 1; bases outside the gene matches: 3. The CDR3 DNA is TGTGCCAGCTCACGGGTAGCGGGAGGCACAGATACGCAGTATTTT. It codes for CASSRVAGGTDTQYF.

V usage is TRBV7-8 and J usage is TRBJ2-7; a weak D match, TRBD2 (5 bases). Germline-derived CDR1 and CDR2 are SGHVS and FQNEAQ. CDR3 size: 14 residues. V was clipped by 5 bases and J by 2 bases, with 13 bases between them. The CDR3 sequence: CASSLETGTYEQYF. The CDR3 coding sequence is TGTGCCAGCAGCCTAGAGACCGGGACCTACGAGCAGTACTTC.

In DNA form, the CDR3 reads TGTGCCAGCAGCGTCCTTTTGGCAGATACGCAGTATTTT. Translation gives CASSVLLADTQYF. V is TRBV9 and J is TRBJ2-3; D not certain. CDR1 is SGDLS and CDR2 is YYNGEE in the germline V gene. The length of the CDR3 is 13 residues. Trimming removed 2 bases at V and 4 bases at J, with 8 bases between.

The genes are TRBV27 and TRBJ2-1, with 13 bases matching TRBD2. The CDR3 extends over 19 amino acids. V was clipped by 1 base and J by 5 bases; unmatched bases: 11. CDR1 is MNHEY, CDR2 SMNVEV, per germline (reference sequence). The CDR3 nucleotides are TGTGCCAGCAGTTTATATGGGACTAGCGGGACGTATAAGGACAATGAGCAGTTCTTC. Its protein is CASSLYGTSGTYKDNEQFF.

This clone was seen only once. This chain links TRBV5-1 with TRBJ2-5; the match to TRBD2 covers 11 bases. The CDR3 is 19 residues long. CDR1 and CDR2 from the germline V gene are SGHRS and YFSETQ. After removal of 5 bases from V and 3 bases from J, the junction contained 18 bases not matched to a gene. The CDR3 loop reads CASSIQPDVLAGVKETQYF. The CDR3 bases are TGCGCCAGCAGTATACAGCCCGACGTACTAGCGGGGGTTAAAGAGACCCAGTACTTC.

The rearrangement joins TRBV10-3 to TRBJ2-2; D unresolved. The germline gives CDR1 ENHRY, CDR2 SYGVKD. The CDR3 is 15 amino acids. V was cut by 4 bases and J by 0 bases, with 9 bases left in between. The CDR3 loop reads CAISVATPNTGELFF. The CDR3 bases are TGTGCCATCAGTGTGGCGACCCCGAACACCGGGGAGCTGTTTTTT.

The V gene is TRBV30, the J gene TRBJ1-5, with a tentative D call TRBD1 (6 bases). Per germline, CDR1 GTSNPN and CDR2 SVGIG (reference sequence). V lost 4 bases and J lost 6, with 13 bases in between. CDR3 length: 13 amino acids. As DNA, the CDR3 is TGTGCCTGGACGGGGGGGGGCGGTCAGCCCCAGCATTTT. Translating gives CAWTGGGGQPQHF.

The CDR3 reads CASKRGGSDEQYF. In DNA, the CDR3 is TGTGCCAGCAAGAGGGGGGGTAGCGACGAGCAGTACTTC. The J gene is TRBJ2-7, the V gene TRBV27; a possible D gene is TRBD2 (7 bases). Germline lookup yields CDR1 MNHEY and CDR2 SMNVEV (reference sequence). The V end was cut by 7 bases, the J end by 5 bases, with 15 bases between. This CDR3 spans 13 amino acids.

The rearrangement joins TRBV3-1 (or the pseudogene TRBV3-2) to TRBJ2-5; tentative D call: TRBD2 (6 bases). Trimming shortened V by 1 base and J by 5 bases, and 14 bases separated the two germline ends. Per the germline V gene, CDR1 is LGHDT and CDR2 is YNNKEL (reference sequence). The CDR3 extends over 15 amino acids. CDR3 region: CASSQGAGGGETQYF. The DNA for the CDR3 is TGTGCCAGCAGCCAAGGTGCCGGGGGTGGCGAGACCCAGTACTTC.

This clone appeared once. J is TRBJ2-2 and V is TRBV14; TRBD1 agrees at 8 bases. Germline CDR1 is SGHDN and CDR2 is FVKESK. Losses at the gene ends were 4 bases for V and 0 bases for J; bases not matched to a gene: 4. The CDR3 sequence is 16 residues long. The CDR3 loop is CASSRGTGPNTGELFF. The CDR3 DNA sequence: TGTGCCAGCAGCCGAGGGACAGGTCCGAACACCGGGGAGCTGTTTTTT.

This rearrangement joins TRBV6-5 to TRBJ1-1; D gene ambiguous. Trimming took 4 bases from V and 4 from J, leaving 13 bases between them. The germline CDR1 and CDR2 sequences are MNHEY and SVGAGI. There are 14 residues in the CDR3. The CDR3 DNA is TGTGCCAGCAGTTTCCAGGAAGGTGCCACTGAAGCTTTCTTT. It translates to CASSFQEGATEAFF.

The gene calls are TRBV30 and TRBJ2-1; TRBD1 might be the D (6 bases). CDR1 and CDR2 (germline): GTSNPN, SVGIG (reference sequence). CDR3 length equals 14 residues. With 4 bases removed from V and 2 bases from J, the gap between germline ends came to 12 bases. The DNA of the CDR3 is TGTGCCTGGATCAGGGGTACCCCCTACAATGAGCAGTTCTTC. Protein sequence: CAWIRGTPYNEQFF.

The chain couples TRBV9 to TRBJ1-2; 7 nucleotides line up with TRBD1. The CDR3 covers 15 residues. Unmatched junction bases numbered 9, after V lost 1 base and J lost 6 bases. Germline V CDR1 and CDR2: SGDLS, YYNGEE. The CDR3 sequence is CASSVYDREKDGYTF. Here the CDR3 DNA reads TGTGCCAGCAGCGTATACGACAGGGAGAAGGATGGCTACACCTTC.

The chain has TRBV15 and TRBJ1-2, with a possible D match to TRBD1 (6 bases). The germline V gene encodes CDR1 LNHNV and CDR2 YYDKDF (reference sequence). Trimming took off 3 bases at V and 4 bases at J, with 6 bases between the two ends. CDR3 length: 12 amino acids. The chain's CDR3 is CATSRDSYGYTF. The CDR3 DNA follows: TGTGCCACCAGCAGGGACAGCTATGGCTACACCTTC.

The chain couples TRBV7-6 to TRBJ2-3, with 9 positions matching TRBD2. CDR3 size: 17 residues. The germline V gene has CDR1 SGHVS and CDR2 FNYEAQ. V shed 5 bases, J shed 3 bases, and the junction held 12 bases outside the gene matches. CDR3: CASSPHTGTSLTDTQYF. CDR3 bases: TGTGCCAGCAGCCCACATACCGGGACTAGCTTGACAGATACGCAGTATTTT.